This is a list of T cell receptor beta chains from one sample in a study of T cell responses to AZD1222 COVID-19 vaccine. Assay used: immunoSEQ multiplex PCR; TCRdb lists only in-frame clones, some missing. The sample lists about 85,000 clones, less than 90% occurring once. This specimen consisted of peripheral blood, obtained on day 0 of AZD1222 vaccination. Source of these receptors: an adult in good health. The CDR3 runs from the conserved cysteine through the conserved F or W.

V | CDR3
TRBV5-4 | CASSLPGGHNSPLHF
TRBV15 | CATSSPVGETQYF
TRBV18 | CASSEGPAGQPQHF
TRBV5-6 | CASSLAGAGTGELFF
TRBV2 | CASSALGTAYTEAFF
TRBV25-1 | CASSEDKGPKVYF
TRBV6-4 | CASSPGEHYGYTF
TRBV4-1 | CASSQGTGNEKLFF
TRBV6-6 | CASSYSSEQGYTF
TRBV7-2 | CASSVGLNFNEQFF
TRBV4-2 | CASSQDVRDTEAFF
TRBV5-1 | CASMKDYEQYF
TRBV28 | CASRNVHTEAFF
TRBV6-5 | CASVSRQATEAFF
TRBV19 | CASSMEDSLREGYTF
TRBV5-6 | CASSGDEKAEAFF
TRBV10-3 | CAISVGDRAETQYF
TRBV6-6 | CASSAGGTGVNSPLHF